The next 9 T cell receptor beta chains were all read from a single sample in a study of a mutant IDH1 vaccine in newly diagnosed glioma. Profiled with immunoSEQ multiplex PCR; TCRdb holds only in-frame clones, not every one. The table records tens of thousands of clones, 81% of them present only once. Antigen specificity for these receptors is unknown. Documented time point: week 23, last vaccination. Doses consisted of 300 ug of mutant IDH1 20-mer peptide each, paired with topical imiquimod. Here the sequenced sample was PBMCs, taken from a glioma patient whose treatment included an IDH1 peptide vaccine. The receptors here all came from a woman aged 40 to 49 with glioma. Some clones in this sample may be carry-over from other donors' samples.

In its sample, this clone is medium-sized. Other DNA sequences in this specimen translate into the identical CDR3. The CDR3 reads CASSPPTESYGYTF. The CDR3, as DNA: TGTGCCAGCTCACCACCGACCGAATCTTATGGCTACACCTTC. The V call is TRBV18, the J call TRBJ1-2, with D uncertain. The CDR3 runs 14 residues. V lost 0 bases and J 5 bases, leaving 10 bases between the germline ends. The germline gives CDR1 KGHSH, CDR2 LQKENI. Looking up the rest from reference TRBV18 and TRBJ1-2 gives the full variable domain: NAGVMQNPRHLVRRRGQEARLRCSPMKGHSHVYWYRQLPEEGLKFMVYLQKENIIDESGMPKERFSAEFPKEGPSILRIQQVVRGDSAAYFCASSPPTESYGYTFGSGTRLTVV.

This chain links TRBV11-2 with TRBJ2-5; D may correspond to TRBD1 or TRBD2 (7 bases each). V lost 1 base to trimming and J lost 7 bases, with 13 bases between them. Germline V gene data show CDR1 as SGHAT and CDR2 as FQNNGV. CDR3 length: 14 residues. CDR3 amino acids: CASSLVQGGRTQYF. The CDR3, as DNA: TGTGCCAGCAGCTTAGTTCAGGGGGGGAGGACCCAGTACTTC.

This chain joins TRBV14 and TRBJ2-5, with TRBD1 matching 9 bases. Germline trimming cut 4 bases from V and 1 base from J; bases unmatched to any gene: 4. The CDR3 spans 15 residues. Germline lookup yields CDR1 SGHDN and CDR2 FVKESK. CDR3 loop: CASSPRDRVQETQYF. In DNA, the CDR3 is TGTGCCAGCAGCCCCCGGGACAGGGTCCAAGAGACCCAGTACTTC.

CDR3 in amino acids: CASSQDIGGGGYGYTF. The CDR3 bases are TGCGCCAGCAGCCAAGATATAGGAGGAGGGGGCTATGGCTACACCTTC. The chain links TRBV4-3 to TRBJ1-2, with TRBD1 as a possible D gene (6 bases). The CDR3 is made up of 16 amino acids. Germline assignment: CDR1 LGHNA and CDR2 YSLEER. V lost 0 bases to trimming and J lost 4 bases, with 15 bases between them.

The chain carries TRBV9 and TRBJ2-7; D possibly corresponds to TRBD2 (6 bases). Between the trimmed V and J ends, which lost 2 bases and 6 bases, there was a span of 12 bases. Germline CDR1 SGDLS, CDR2 YYNGEE. The CDR3 covers 13 residues. CDR3 sequence: CASSVMEGPEQYF. The CDR3 DNA sequence: TGTGCCAGCAGCGTTATGGAGGGACCCGAGCAGTACTTC.

The CDR3 loop reads CASSLGVSGVEETQYF. The DNA for the CDR3 is TGCGCCAGCAGCTTGGGGGTCTCAGGGGTCGAAGAGACCCAGTACTTC. The rearrangement joins TRBV5-1 to TRBJ2-5; maybe TRBD1 (6 bases). The germline V and J ends were trimmed by 0 bases and 3 bases, with 15 bases remaining between them. The CDR3 runs 16 residues. Germline CDR1 SGHRS, CDR2 YFSETQ.

This clone was detected a few times. This specimen includes other DNA sequences encoding the same CDR3. DNA of the CDR3: TGTGCCAGTAGTACCACAGGGTTCTCCTACAATGAGCAGTTCTTC. Amino acid sequence: CASSTTGFSYNEQFF. The rearrangement links TRBV19 to TRBJ2-1, with D tentatively TRBD1 (6 bases). The CDR3 has 15 amino acids. Germline loops: CDR1 LNHDA, CDR2 SQIVND (reference sequence). V dropped 4 bases and J dropped 0 bases, with 10 bases sitting between them.

The gene calls are TRBV6-6 and TRBJ1-1; D remains ambiguous. The CDR3 covers 12 residues. The ends were cut back, 2 bases at V and 3 bases at J, with 4 bases in the middle. In germline, CDR1 is MNHNY, CDR2 SVGAGI (reference sequence). The DNA of the CDR3 is TGTGCCAGCAGTTACCGGGACACTGAAGCTTTCTTT. Amino acids: CASSYRDTEAFF.

This clone appeared a single time. The V and J genes are TRBV7-9 and TRBJ1-1; 7 positions agree with TRBD1. Germline V gene sequence: CDR1 SEHNR, CDR2 FQNEAQ (reference sequence). This CDR3 has 14 residues. The J segment lost 0 bases and the V segment lost 6 bases, leaving 4 bases of the junction unmatched. The CDR3 DNA sequence: TGTGCCAGCAGTTCACAGGGGATGAACACTGAAGCTTTCTTT. Translated: CASSSQGMNTEAFF.